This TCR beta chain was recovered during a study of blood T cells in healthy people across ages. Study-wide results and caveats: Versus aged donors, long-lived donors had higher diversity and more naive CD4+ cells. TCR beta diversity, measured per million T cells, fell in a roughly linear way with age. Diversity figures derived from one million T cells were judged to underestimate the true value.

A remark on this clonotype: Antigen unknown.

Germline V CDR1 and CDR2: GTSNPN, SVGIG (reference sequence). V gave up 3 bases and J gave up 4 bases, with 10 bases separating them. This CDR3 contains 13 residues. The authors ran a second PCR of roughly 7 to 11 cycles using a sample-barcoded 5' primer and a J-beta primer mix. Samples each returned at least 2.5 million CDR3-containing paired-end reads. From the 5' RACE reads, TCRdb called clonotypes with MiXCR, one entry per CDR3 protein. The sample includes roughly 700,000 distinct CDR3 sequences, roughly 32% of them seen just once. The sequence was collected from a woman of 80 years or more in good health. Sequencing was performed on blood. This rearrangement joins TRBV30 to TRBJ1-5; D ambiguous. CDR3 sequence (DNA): TGTGCCTGGAGCCAGGAAGTAAATCAGCCCCAGCATTTT. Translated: CAWSQEVNQPQHF.